This is a list of T cell receptor beta chains from one sample in a study of CD4+ T cells in melanoma. This table comes from immunoSEQ multiplex PCR, and its TCRdb copy is limited to in-frame clones, with some not included. Altogether 110,000 to 150,000 clones are present, 85% to 95% being singletons, with the ten largest covering about 1.5%. Every receptor here comes from a human donor with melanoma. The CDR3 runs from the conserved cysteine through the conserved F or W. The D gene is left open where the match is weak. Size is stated for part of the rows, as once, few or many counts, or as a class when the clone is expanded.

J gene: TRBJ1-1; V gene: TRBV6-5; D gene: TRBD1; clone size: .; CDR3 DNA: TGTGCCAGCAGTTATGACAGGGGGGCGAACACTGAAGCTTTCTTT; CDR3 protein: CASSYDRGANTEAFF
J gene: TRBJ2-7; V gene: TRBV11-2; D gene: .; clone size: .; CDR3 DNA: TGTGCCAGCAGCTTGGGTGCCGGGACAAGCTACGAGCAGTACTTC; CDR3 protein: CASSLGAGTSYEQYF
J gene: TRBJ2-1; V gene: TRBV11-3; D gene: .; clone size: .; CDR3 DNA: TGTGCCAGCAGCTTGACAGGCAATGAGCAGTTCTTC; CDR3 protein: CASSLTGNEQFF
J gene: TRBJ1-4; V gene: TRBV5-1; D gene: .; clone size: .; CDR3 DNA: TGCGCCAGCAGCTTGGGGACGGCGGCCGAAAAACTGTTTTTT; CDR3 protein: CASSLGTAAEKLFF
J gene: TRBJ1-4; V gene: TRBV4-1; D gene: .; clone size: .; CDR3 DNA: TGCGCCAGCAGCCAGGGCCCGGGACGGAATGAAAAACTGTTTTTT; CDR3 protein: CASSQGPGRNEKLFF
J gene: TRBJ1-1; V gene: TRBV7-9; D gene: .; clone size: .; CDR3 DNA: TGTGCCAGCAGCTTAGAAGTGGGGTTGATGAACACTGAAGCTTTCTTT; CDR3 protein: CASSLEVGLMNTEAFF
J gene: TRBJ2-1; V gene: TRBV5-1; D gene: TRBD1; clone size: .; CDR3 DNA: TGCGCCAGCAGACCCTCCGGGACAGGCGACAGGGAGCAGTTCTTC; CDR3 protein: CASRPSGTGDREQFF
J gene: TRBJ2-1; V gene: TRBV30; D gene: .; clone size: once; CDR3 DNA: TGTGCCTGGAGCGGTACGAGGGGAAGAAGTCGCAATGAGCAGTTCTTC; CDR3 protein: CAWSGTRGRSRNEQFF
J gene: TRBJ2-5; V gene: TRBV30; D gene: TRBD1; clone size: .; CDR3 DNA: TGTGCCTGGAGTGTACGACAGGGCCAGACCCAGTACTTC; CDR3 protein: CAWSVRQGQTQYF
J gene: TRBJ1-2; V gene: TRBV5-1; D gene: TRBD1; clone size: .; CDR3 DNA: TGCGCCAGCAGTGTGACAGGGGGCGTTGATGGCTACACCTTC; CDR3 protein: CASSVTGGVDGYTF
J gene: TRBJ1-1; V gene: TRBV2; D gene: .; clone size: few; CDR3 DNA: TGTGCCAGCAGTGTAGGGGGGTTTGGCTCGATGGGCACTGAAGCTTTCTTT; CDR3 protein: CASSVGGFGSMGTEAFF
J gene: TRBJ2-1; V gene: TRBV7-2; D gene: TRBD2; clone size: .; CDR3 DNA: TGTGCCAGCAGCTTAAGGCGGGGGGGCCTCGCCAATGAGCAGTTCTTC; CDR3 protein: CASSLRRGGLANEQFF
J gene: TRBJ1-6; V gene: TRBV18; D gene: .; clone size: .; CDR3 DNA: TGTGCCAGCTCACCAATGGGCAGAACCAGCTCCTATAATTCACCCCTCCACTTT; CDR3 protein: CASSPMGRTSSYNSPLHF
J gene: TRBJ1-4; V gene: TRBV5-1; D gene: .; clone size: .; CDR3 DNA: TGCGCCAGCAGCGCCAGGTCCCTAACTAATGAAAAACTGTTTTTT; CDR3 protein: CASSARSLTNEKLFF
J gene: TRBJ1-2; V gene: TRBV6-5; D gene: .; clone size: .; CDR3 DNA: TGTGCCAGCAGCATACACGCTACAGGGAACTATGGCTACACCTTC; CDR3 protein: CASSIHATGNYGYTF
J gene: TRBJ2-2; V gene: TRBV6-6; D gene: .; clone size: .; CDR3 DNA: TGTGCCAGCAGTTACGACACCGGGGAGCTGTTTTTT; CDR3 protein: CASSYDTGELFF
J gene: TRBJ1-5; V gene: TRBV6-1; D gene: .; clone size: .; CDR3 DNA: TGTGCCAGCAGGACACATTATAGCAATCAGCCCCAGCATTTT; CDR3 protein: CASRTHYSNQPQHF
J gene: TRBJ2-1; V gene: TRBV9; D gene: TRBD1; clone size: .; CDR3 DNA: TGTGCCAGCAGCCCCGGAGGACAGGGGTCCGGTGAGCAGTTCTTC; CDR3 protein: CASSPGGQGSGEQFF
J gene: TRBJ2-7; V gene: TRBV29-1; D gene: TRBD1; clone size: once; CDR3 DNA: TGCAGCGTTGAAGATCCTGGGACAGGGGGGCGGGAGCAGTACTTC; CDR3 protein: CSVEDPGTGGREQYF
J gene: TRBJ2-7; V gene: TRBV18; D gene: .; clone size: .; CDR3 DNA: TGTGCCAGCTCACCAGGAGGCTACGAGCAGTACTTC; CDR3 protein: CASSPGGYEQYF
J gene: TRBJ2-2; V gene: TRBV5-5; D gene: .; clone size: .; CDR3 DNA: TGTGCCAGCAGCTTTCGATCCGGGAACACCGGGGAGCTGTTTTTT; CDR3 protein: CASSFRSGNTGELFF
J gene: TRBJ1-3; V gene: TRBV7-2; D gene: TRBD1; clone size: .; CDR3 DNA: TGTGCCAGCAGCGCACAGGGGGGCTCTGGAAACACCATATATTTT; CDR3 protein: CASSAQGGSGNTIYF
J gene: TRBJ2-3; V gene: TRBV4-1; D gene: .; clone size: .; CDR3 DNA: TGCGCCAGCAGCCAAGCCGTGGCAGATACGCAGTATTTT; CDR3 protein: CASSQAVADTQYF
J gene: TRBJ2-6; V gene: TRBV5-6; D gene: TRBD1; clone size: .; CDR3 DNA: TGTGCCAGCAGGAAAACAGGGGGCGCCCCCTCTGGGGCCAACGTCCTGACTTTC; CDR3 protein: CASRKTGGAPSGANVLTF
J gene: TRBJ2-5; V gene: TRBV5-1; D gene: .; clone size: .; CDR3 DNA: TGCGCCAGCAGCCTGGGGACGGCGGAGGAGACCCAGTACTTC; CDR3 protein: CASSLGTAEETQYF
J gene: TRBJ1-4; V gene: TRBV7-9; D gene: .; clone size: .; CDR3 DNA: TGTGCCAGCAGCTTAGCACAGGATAATGAAAAACTGTTTTTT; CDR3 protein: CASSLAQDNEKLFF
J gene: TRBJ1-1; V gene: TRBV18; D gene: TRBD1; clone size: .; CDR3 DNA: TGTGCCAGCTCACCAGTGACAGGGGGTACTGAAGCTTTCTTT; CDR3 protein: CASSPVTGGTEAFF
J gene: TRBJ2-7; V gene: TRBV7-9; D gene: TRBD1; clone size: .; CDR3 DNA: TGTGCCAGCAGCTCCGCCAGGGGACAGGGGTACGAGCAGTACTTC; CDR3 protein: CASSSARGQGYEQYF
J gene: TRBJ1-1; V gene: TRBV30; D gene: .; clone size: .; CDR3 DNA: TGTGCCTGGAGTGGAGAGTTCGCTGAAGCTTTCTTT; CDR3 protein: CAWSGEFAEAFF
J gene: TRBJ2-5; V gene: TRBV5-1; D gene: .; clone size: .; CDR3 DNA: TGCGCCAGCAGCTTGGAGAGGGCCGAGACCCAGTACTTC; CDR3 protein: CASSLERAETQYF
J gene: TRBJ2-7; V gene: TRBV5-5; D gene: .; clone size: .; CDR3 DNA: TGTGCCAGCAGCTTGGAATACGGCTACGAGCAGTACTTC; CDR3 protein: CASSLEYGYEQYF
J gene: TRBJ2-3; V gene: TRBV5-1; D gene: .; clone size: .; CDR3 DNA: TGCGCCAGCAGCTTGGAATGGCCGGGGGCCCCCACAGATACGCAGTATTTT; CDR3 protein: CASSLEWPGAPTDTQYF
J gene: TRBJ1-2; V gene: TRBV7-8; D gene: TRBD1; clone size: .; CDR3 DNA: TGTGCCAGCAGTCCTATCCCTGACAGGGGGCGCTTTGACTATGGCTACACCTTC; CDR3 protein: CASSPIPDRGRFDYGYTF
J gene: TRBJ2-1; V gene: TRBV2; D gene: TRBD1; clone size: once; CDR3 DNA: TGTGCCAGCAGTCTTAGACAGGGGAGCTCCTACAATGAGCAGTTCTTC; CDR3 protein: CASSLRQGSSYNEQFF
J gene: TRBJ1-1; V gene: TRBV6-6; D gene: TRBD1; clone size: .; CDR3 DNA: TGTGCCAGCAGTTCTACAGGGGTGGGCACTGAAGCTTTCTTT; CDR3 protein: CASSSTGVGTEAFF
J gene: TRBJ2-1; V gene: TRBV7-8; D gene: TRBD2; clone size: .; CDR3 DNA: TGTGCCAGCTCGGACCAGGGCGGCGGGGGGCTCTACAATGAGCAGTTCTTC; CDR3 protein: CASSDQGGGGLYNEQFF
J gene: TRBJ2-5; V gene: TRBV5-1; D gene: .; clone size: .; CDR3 DNA: TGCGCCAGCAGCCTGTGGGGGGGCCCCGCCGGAGAGACCCAGTACTTC; CDR3 protein: CASSLWGGPAGETQYF
J gene: TRBJ1-2; V gene: TRBV5-8; D gene: .; clone size: .; CDR3 DNA: TGTGCCAGCAGCTTGAACGATAACTATGGCTACACCTTC; CDR3 protein: CASSLNDNYGYTF
J gene: TRBJ2-1; V gene: TRBV14; D gene: .; clone size: .; CDR3 DNA: TGTGCCAGCAGCCAAGATATCTACGGAGGGCAGTTCTTC; CDR3 protein: CASSQDIYGGQFF
J gene: TRBJ1-6; V gene: TRBV6-6; D gene: .; clone size: once; CDR3 DNA: TGTGCCAGCAGTCCGGCGGGGGGCACGCCTTCACCCCTCCACTTT; CDR3 protein: CASSPAGGTPSPLHF
J gene: TRBJ1-4; V gene: TRBV18; D gene: .; clone size: .; CDR3 DNA: TGTGCCAGCTCACGCCTCAATCACAAGTCAATGATGGAAAAACTGTTTTTT; CDR3 protein: CASSRLNHKSMMEKLFF
J gene: TRBJ1-6; V gene: TRBV7-2; D gene: .; clone size: .; CDR3 DNA: TGTGCCAGCAGCTTCGCCGCCGACTCACCCCTCCACTTT; CDR3 protein: CASSFAADSPLHF
J gene: TRBJ2-7; V gene: TRBV5-1; D gene: TRBD1; clone size: .; CDR3 DNA: TGCGCCAGCAGCTTGGCCGGGACAGGGAATCTGTACGAGCAGTACTTC; CDR3 protein: CASSLAGTGNLYEQYF
J gene: TRBJ2-7; V gene: TRBV2; D gene: .; clone size: .; CDR3 DNA: TGTGCCAGCAGTGATACGCTCTCCTACGAGCAGTACTTC; CDR3 protein: CASSDTLSYEQYF
J gene: TRBJ2-1; V gene: TRBV11-1; D gene: .; clone size: .; CDR3 DNA: TGTGCCAGCAGCTTAACTAGCTCCGGTTACAATGAGCAGTTCTTC; CDR3 protein: CASSLTSSGYNEQFF
J gene: TRBJ2-2; V gene: TRBV2; D gene: .; clone size: .; CDR3 DNA: TGTGCCAGCACTGCCCGACATAACACCGGGGAGCTGTTTTTT; CDR3 protein: CASTARHNTGELFF
J gene: TRBJ1-2; V gene: TRBV6-5; D gene: TRBD1; clone size: .; CDR3 DNA: TGTGCCAGCAGTTACTCGGTCCAGGGGGGTAACTATGGCTACACCTTC; CDR3 protein: CASSYSVQGGNYGYTF
J gene: TRBJ2-3; V gene: TRBV9; D gene: .; clone size: .; CDR3 DNA: TGTGCCAGCAGCCTCGAGGACGGTCTAACAGATACGCAGTATTTT; CDR3 protein: CASSLEDGLTDTQYF
J gene: TRBJ1-5; V gene: TRBV4-2; D gene: .; clone size: .; CDR3 DNA: TGTGCCAGCAGCCAAGGCGAGGGGGACAATCAGCCCCAGCATTTT; CDR3 protein: CASSQGEGDNQPQHF
J gene: TRBJ2-7; V gene: TRBV7-6; D gene: TRBD1; clone size: .; CDR3 DNA: TGTGCCAGCAGCCTGAGATCCGGACAGGGTTTTTCCGAGCAGTACTTC; CDR3 protein: CASSLRSGQGFSEQYF
J gene: TRBJ2-1; V gene: TRBV6-5; D gene: TRBD1; clone size: .; CDR3 DNA: TGTGCCAGCAGTGTCACCACGGACAGGGCTTTGGTCTTC; CDR3 protein: CASSVTTDRALVF